This T cell receptor (beta chain) was recovered during a study of cytomegalovirus exposure and HLA in healthy donors. Study-level background: The early release's HLA-typed donors yielded 65 million to 85 million unique TCRs. Study-wide results and caveats: Apparent HLA restriction characterized most CMV-associated TCR beta chains in a later analysis. Rarity characterized most TCR sequences, yet some public TCRs appeared in many donors.

There were likely unrecorded immune exposures, though donors were nominally healthy when sampled. Vbeta (60) and Jbeta (13) primers were used in the PCR. Profiled with immunoSEQ multiplex PCR; TCRdb holds only in-frame clones, not every one. The table shows 95,000 to 150,000 clones, with 60% to 75% occurring only once. In the case of this clone: Antigen unknown.

The sequence was obtained from a woman in her forties or fifties in good health and CMV-seropositive. The material sequenced was PBMCs.

DNA of the CDR3: TGTGCCATCACAGACAGCTATAATTCACCCCTCCACTTT. It encodes CAITDSYNSPLHF. This chain joins TRBV10-3 and TRBJ1-6; maybe TRBD1 (5 bases). Germline CDR1 and CDR2: ENHRY and SYGVKD. The CDR3 runs to 13 residues. V gave up 7 bases and J gave up 3 bases, with 7 bases separating them.